This TCR beta chain was sequenced in a study of response to subunit inactivated influenza vaccine. TCRdb fed the RT-PCR reads into MiXCR, producing one record per CDR3 protein. The sample shows about half a million distinct CDR3 sequences, 25% of them seen only once. This CDR3 is 13 amino acids long. Germline values: CDR1 SGHTA, CDR2 FQGNSA. The V end was cut by 5 bases, the J end by 1 base, with 7 bases between. This clonotype was seen ten or more times. Its antigen remains unknown. Overall study findings and caveats: It was suggested by the authors that few new T cells are recruited by each seasonal influenza vaccination.

The source was CD4+ T cells sorted from PBMCs, collected 5 days after vaccination. The chain employs TRBV7-2 and TRBJ2-3, with no clear D. The sequence derives from a man aged 45-65 years who received an inactivated influenza vaccine. The DNA for the CDR3 is TGTGCCAGCAGCATCCCGGGCACAGATACGCAGTATTTT. This translates into CASSIPGTDTQYF.